A selection of T cell receptor beta chains follows, all from one sample in a study of cytomegalovirus exposure and HLA in healthy donors. Sequencing was performed with immunoSEQ multiplex PCR; in TCRdb, only in-frame clones are kept and a portion is missing. The sample consists of under 150,000 clones, around 82% of them appearing once. Sequencing was done on a sample of PBMCs. Source of these receptors: a woman in her 40s in good health and CMV-seropositive. CDR3s include the opening cysteine and the closing phenylalanine or tryptophan. A D gene is named only where the DNA matches it firmly. Part of the rows lack a size; the others show once, few, many or a class for expanded clones.

j_gene: TRBJ2-2
abundance: few
v_gene: TRBV5-1
d_gene: -
CDR3nt: TGCGCCAGCAGCCCCGGACTCTCCGGGGAGCTGTTTTTT
CDR3aa: CASSPGLSGELFF

j_gene: TRBJ1-1
abundance: -
v_gene: TRBV28
d_gene: -
CDR3nt: TGTGCCAGCAGTTCGAGGACACCTGAAGCTTTCTTT
CDR3aa: CASSSRTPEAFF

j_gene: TRBJ2-1
abundance: -
v_gene: TRBV5-1
d_gene: TRBD2
CDR3nt: TGCGCCAGCAGCTTTAGTGGACTAGCGGCGGGGAATGAGCAGTTCTTC
CDR3aa: CASSFSGLAAGNEQFF

j_gene: TRBJ2-5
abundance: -
v_gene: TRBV5-1
d_gene: TRBD2
CDR3nt: TGCGCCAGCAGTCGGACTAGCGGTTGGGGTGAGACCCAGTACTTC
CDR3aa: CASSRTSGWGETQYF

j_gene: TRBJ2-5
abundance: -
v_gene: TRBV29-1
d_gene: -
CDR3nt: TGCAGCGTGCCTCCCACCGGCAGGGGCACTGGGGAGACCCAGTACTTC
CDR3aa: CSVPPTGRGTGETQYF

j_gene: TRBJ1-5
abundance: -
v_gene: TRBV30
d_gene: -
CDR3nt: TGTGCCTGGAGTGGCGCAGGGTTGAGCAATCAGCCCCAGCATTTT
CDR3aa: CAWSGAGLSNQPQHF

j_gene: TRBJ2-5
abundance: -
v_gene: TRBV5-1
d_gene: TRBD1
CDR3nt: TGCGCCAGCGGACAGGGGCAAGAGACCCAGTACTTC
CDR3aa: CASGQGQETQYF

j_gene: TRBJ2-7
abundance: -
v_gene: TRBV9
d_gene: TRBD2
CDR3nt: TGTGCCAGCAGCGTAGGACTAGCACGGACCTACGAGCAGTACTTC
CDR3aa: CASSVGLARTYEQYF

j_gene: TRBJ1-5
abundance: -
v_gene: TRBV6-1
d_gene: TRBD1
CDR3nt: TGTGCCAGCAGTGGACACAGGGGAAATCAGCCCCAGCATTTT
CDR3aa: CASSGHRGNQPQHF

j_gene: TRBJ1-1
abundance: few
v_gene: TRBV11-2
d_gene: -
CDR3nt: TGTGCCAGCAGTTTTGGACAGTCCACTGAAGCTTTCTTT
CDR3aa: CASSFGQSTEAFF

j_gene: TRBJ1-3
abundance: -
v_gene: TRBV4-1
d_gene: -
CDR3nt: TGCGCCAGCAGCCAACCGTGGGCCAGGGATCGTGGAAACACCATATATTTT
CDR3aa: CASSQPWARDRGNTIYF

j_gene: TRBJ2-6
abundance: -
v_gene: TRBV19
d_gene: -
CDR3nt: TGTGCCACTCAAGAAGCTCACTCTGGGGCCAACGTCCTGACTTTC
CDR3aa: CATQEAHSGANVLTF

j_gene: TRBJ1-1
abundance: -
v_gene: TRBV28
d_gene: TRBD1
CDR3nt: TGTGCCAGCAGTTTGCTGGACAGGTCTGGCACTGAAGCTTTCTTT
CDR3aa: CASSLLDRSGTEAFF

j_gene: TRBJ2-7
abundance: -
v_gene: TRBV5-1
d_gene: -
CDR3nt: TGCGCCAGCAGCTTGGAGGGGGACGAGCAGTACTTC
CDR3aa: CASSLEGDEQYF

j_gene: TRBJ1-2
abundance: -
v_gene: TRBV11-2
d_gene: -
CDR3nt: TGTGCCAGCAGCACCGGACAGTCCGTCTATGGCTACACCTTC
CDR3aa: CASSTGQSVYGYTF

j_gene: TRBJ2-5
abundance: -
v_gene: TRBV2
d_gene: -
CDR3nt: TGTGCCAGCAGTGAACAGGGGGGGACCCAGTACTTC
CDR3aa: CASSEQGGTQYF

j_gene: TRBJ2-1
abundance: once
v_gene: TRBV7-3
d_gene: TRBD2
CDR3nt: TGTGCCAGCAGCATACACATAGCGGGAAGGGGTTACAATGAGCAGTTCTTC
CDR3aa: CASSIHIAGRGYNEQFF

j_gene: TRBJ2-7
abundance: -
v_gene: TRBV4-1
d_gene: TRBD1
CDR3nt: TGCGCCAGCAGCCAAAAGCTGGCCGGGACAGGGGCAGAGCAGTACTTC
CDR3aa: CASSQKLAGTGAEQYF

j_gene: TRBJ2-3
abundance: -
v_gene: TRBV7-9
d_gene: -
CDR3nt: TGTGCCAGCAGCTTCCTAGCTACGGGAGATACGCAGTATTTT
CDR3aa: CASSFLATGDTQYF

j_gene: TRBJ1-3
abundance: -
v_gene: TRBV19
d_gene: -
CDR3nt: TGTGCCACACAGGGATCTGGAAACACCATATATTTT
CDR3aa: CATQGSGNTIYF

j_gene: TRBJ2-3
abundance: -
v_gene: TRBV2
d_gene: -
CDR3nt: TGTGCCAGCAGTGTCCGGCGGGGAGTCACAGATACGCAGTATTTT
CDR3aa: CASSVRRGVTDTQYF

j_gene: TRBJ1-4
abundance: -
v_gene: TRBV28
d_gene: TRBD1
CDR3nt: TGTGCCAGCAGTTCTGGGACAGTTAGTGAAAAACTGTTTTTT
CDR3aa: CASSSGTVSEKLFF

j_gene: TRBJ1-3
abundance: once
v_gene: TRBV28
d_gene: -
CDR3nt: TGTGCCAGCAGTTTTGCCGTAGGGGCTGGAAACACCATATATTTT
CDR3aa: CASSFAVGAGNTIYF

j_gene: TRBJ1-2
abundance: -
v_gene: TRBV6-5
d_gene: -
CDR3nt: TGTGCCAGCACCCCCCAGCCGACAGTGGGCTATGGCTACACCTTC
CDR3aa: CASTPQPTVGYGYTF

j_gene: TRBJ1-3
abundance: once
v_gene: TRBV2
d_gene: TRBD1
CDR3nt: TGTGCCAGCAGTGAATGGGGACAGAGCTCTGGAAACACCATATATTTT
CDR3aa: CASSEWGQSSGNTIYF

j_gene: TRBJ1-1
abundance: -
v_gene: TRBV4-1
d_gene: -
CDR3nt: TGCGCCAGCAGCCAGGGGCGGGGTACTGAAGCTTTCTTT
CDR3aa: CASSQGRGTEAFF

j_gene: TRBJ1-1
abundance: -
v_gene: TRBV4-2
d_gene: -
CDR3nt: TGTGCCAGCAGCCAATCGGTTCAACCTGAAGCTTTCTTT
CDR3aa: CASSQSVQPEAFF

j_gene: TRBJ2-7
abundance: once
v_gene: TRBV5-1
d_gene: -
CDR3nt: TGCGCCAGCAGCTTGGCCCCAGGGGAGGGCTACGAGCAGTACTTC
CDR3aa: CASSLAPGEGYEQYF

j_gene: TRBJ2-3
abundance: few
v_gene: TRBV19
d_gene: -
CDR3nt: TGTGCCAGTAGTCCCATAGCGGAGGCGGGAGATACGCAGTATTTT
CDR3aa: CASSPIAEAGDTQYF

j_gene: TRBJ1-1
abundance: once
v_gene: TRBV28
d_gene: TRBD1
CDR3nt: TGTGCCAGCAGTGCCCTGACCGGGACAGGGACCTCTGAAGCTTTCTTT
CDR3aa: CASSALTGTGTSEAFF

j_gene: TRBJ1-4
abundance: -
v_gene: TRBV11-2
d_gene: -
CDR3nt: TGTGCCAGCAGCTCTAGGACAGAAAAACTGTTTTTT
CDR3aa: CASSSRTEKLFF

j_gene: TRBJ2-2
abundance: -
v_gene: TRBV4-1
d_gene: TRBD2
CDR3nt: TGCGCCAGCAGCCAAGAGGCGGGACTAGCGGGGATCACCGGGGAGCTGTTTTTT
CDR3aa: CASSQEAGLAGITGELFF

j_gene: TRBJ1-2
abundance: once
v_gene: TRBV19
d_gene: TRBD1
CDR3nt: TGTGCCAGTAGACGCGGACAGGGGGTAGACTATGGCTACACCTTC
CDR3aa: CASRRGQGVDYGYTF

j_gene: TRBJ1-2
abundance: -
v_gene: TRBV5-4
d_gene: -
CDR3nt: TGTGCCAGCAGCGTGGGGGTTGGGGCTTACTATGGCTACACCTTC
CDR3aa: CASSVGVGAYYGYTF

j_gene: TRBJ2-5
abundance: -
v_gene: TRBV4-2
d_gene: TRBD2
CDR3nt: TGTGCCAGCAGTCTCGGTGGTAGCGGGACCCAAGAGACCCAGTACTTC
CDR3aa: CASSLGGSGTQETQYF

j_gene: TRBJ2-1
abundance: -
v_gene: TRBV10-3
d_gene: TRBD2
CDR3nt: TGTGCCATCAGTGGGGGGGGGCTAGCGGGAGGTGAGCAGTTCTTC
CDR3aa: CAISGGGLAGGEQFF

j_gene: TRBJ2-5
abundance: -
v_gene: TRBV7-9
d_gene: TRBD2
CDR3nt: TGTGCCAGCACCCGGGGAACGGGAGGACGAGAGACCCAGTACTTC
CDR3aa: CASTRGTGGRETQYF

j_gene: TRBJ1-1
abundance: -
v_gene: TRBV18
d_gene: -
CDR3nt: TGTGCCAGCTCACCCGGGTCTAACACTGAAGCTTTCTTT
CDR3aa: CASSPGSNTEAFF

j_gene: TRBJ2-6
abundance: few
v_gene: TRBV6-5
d_gene: -
CDR3nt: TGTGCCAGCAGTCGCAGGCTTACTGGGGCCAACGTCCTGACTTTC
CDR3aa: CASSRRLTGANVLTF

j_gene: TRBJ2-5
abundance: -
v_gene: TRBV5-1
d_gene: TRBD1
CDR3nt: TGCGCCAGCAGCTTGGGGACAGGTCGCCGGGAGACCCAGTACTTC
CDR3aa: CASSLGTGRRETQYF

j_gene: TRBJ2-1
abundance: -
v_gene: TRBV7-8
d_gene: -
CDR3nt: TGTGCCAGCAGCCCCCGAGAGACCTACAATGAGCAGTTCTTC
CDR3aa: CASSPRETYNEQFF

j_gene: TRBJ2-1
abundance: few
v_gene: TRBV6-6
d_gene: TRBD2
CDR3nt: TGTGCCAGCAGTTCCGGGACTAGCGGGGGAAATGAGCAGTTCTTC
CDR3aa: CASSSGTSGGNEQFF

j_gene: TRBJ1-1
abundance: -
v_gene: TRBV27
d_gene: -
CDR3nt: TGTGCCAGCAGTTTCCGTCAGGCGAACACTGAAGCTTTCTTT
CDR3aa: CASSFRQANTEAFF

j_gene: TRBJ1-2
abundance: -
v_gene: TRBV6-5
d_gene: -
CDR3nt: TGTGCCAGCAAGAGAGGCGGGAGAGGCTACACCTTC
CDR3aa: CASKRGGRGYTF

j_gene: TRBJ1-6
abundance: -
v_gene: TRBV2
d_gene: -
CDR3nt: TGTGCCAGCAGTGCGGACATCGGCTCCTATAATTCACCCCTCCACTTT
CDR3aa: CASSADIGSYNSPLHF

j_gene: TRBJ2-5
abundance: -
v_gene: TRBV7-2
d_gene: -
CDR3nt: TGTGCCAGCAGCTTAGCGGGAGTTATAAAGACCCAGTACTTC
CDR3aa: CASSLAGVIKTQYF

j_gene: TRBJ1-1
abundance: few
v_gene: TRBV9
d_gene: -
CDR3nt: TGTGCCAGCAGCGTAGGACAAGCCCCGTCAGGCACTGAAGCTTTCTTT
CDR3aa: CASSVGQAPSGTEAFF